This is a list of T cell receptor beta chains from one sample in a study of cytomegalovirus exposure and HLA in healthy donors. Some clones are missing from TCRdb's copy, which holds only in-frame ones; the method was immunoSEQ multiplex PCR. The sample holds roughly 330,000 clones, around 90% seen once. The sequencing sample was made of PBMCs. The receptors come from a woman between 25 and 40 years old in good health and CMV-seropositive. Each CDR3 is given without its conserved first and last residue. D genes are given only for firm matches.

D	V	CDR3
TRBD2	TRBV25-1	ASRREGTDTQY
-	TRBV18	ASSPGQYNEKLF
TRBD1	TRBV7-9	ASSTRQGVGTEAF
-	TRBV9	ASSVGIPRGELF
-	TRBV2	AGASDYPDEQY
-	TRBV7-3	ASSLTASTDTQY
TRBD2	TRBV10-3	AILAGALTDTQY
TRBD1	TRBV30	AWRLSGTGFGYT
TRBD1	TRBV19	ASSIVPGGETQY
-	TRBV28	ATRLGGTYTEAF
-	TRBV5-1	ASSSGGDETQY
TRBD1	TRBV7-9	ASSLRGTDYGYT
TRBD2	TRBV28	ASRPTSIRNEQY
-	TRBV6-1	ASSERREQF
-	TRBV18	ASSPSPYEQY
TRBD1	TRBV5-6	ASSLIRDRVYNEQF
TRBD2	TRBV27	ASSFLSVAGGQEQF
TRBD2	TRBV14	ASRPSGSIYEQY
-	TRBV28	ASSLWGNKNTEAF
-	TRBV5-1	ASSLNSNYGYT
-	TRBV30	AWRSGRYT
TRBD1	TRBV27	ASSSRQGFEQY